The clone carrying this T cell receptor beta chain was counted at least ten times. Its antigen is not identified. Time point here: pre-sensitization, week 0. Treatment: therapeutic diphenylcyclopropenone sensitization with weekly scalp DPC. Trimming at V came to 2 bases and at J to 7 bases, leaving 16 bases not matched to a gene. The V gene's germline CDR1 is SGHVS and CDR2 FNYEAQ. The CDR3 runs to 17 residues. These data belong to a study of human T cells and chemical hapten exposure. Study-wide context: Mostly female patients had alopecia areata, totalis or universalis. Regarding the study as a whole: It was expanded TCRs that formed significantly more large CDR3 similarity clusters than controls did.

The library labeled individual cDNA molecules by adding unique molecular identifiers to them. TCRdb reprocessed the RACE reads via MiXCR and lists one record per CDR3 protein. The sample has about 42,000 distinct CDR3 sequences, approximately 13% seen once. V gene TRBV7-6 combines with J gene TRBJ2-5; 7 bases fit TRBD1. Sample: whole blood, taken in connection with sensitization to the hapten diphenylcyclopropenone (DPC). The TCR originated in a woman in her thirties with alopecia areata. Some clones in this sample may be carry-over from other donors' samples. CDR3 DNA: TGTGCCAGCAGCTTAACCTTAGACAGGGCCCACCGGGGGACCCAGTACTTC. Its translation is CASSLTLDRAHRGTQYF.